This TCR beta chain originates from a study of T-cell reconstitution after alpha-beta-depleted transplantation in children. Findings of the study overall: Some patients' high day-60 TCRbeta diversity was attributed to recipient cells surviving conditioning. Alpha-beta T cells present about two months after transplant were reported to originate from several hundred expanded graft clones. Diversity and T-cell counts at one year after transplant derived mostly from new T cells.

V lost 1 base to trimming and J lost 6 bases; unmatched junction nucleotides: 8. This CDR3 has 16 amino acids. This clonotype was observed a handful of times. Its antigen remains unidentified. Unique molecular identifiers were incorporated during preparation of the TCRbeta library. TCRdb redid the calling of the PCR reads with MiXCR, one entry per CDR3 protein. The sample records 200,000 to 300,000 distinct CDR3 sequences, approximately 8.9% being singletons. This sequence joins TRBV12-3 or TRBV12-4 and TRBJ2-3, with 9 bases fitting TRBD2. This TCR came from a male patient between 10 and 17 years old who had a stem cell transplant for acute lymphoblastic leukemia, so the T cells may come from the graft donor. The sequencing here drew on PBMCs, mostly from graft donor cells, taken 180 days after TCRalphabeta/CD19-depleted stem cell transplant. CDR3 nucleotide sequence: TGTGCCAGCAGTTTAGGTGTAGGACTAGCGACCGATACGCAGTATTTT. Protein: CASSLGVGLATDTQYF.